The present TCR beta chain was sequenced within a study of early T cells in non-severe SARS-CoV-2 infection. Unique molecular identifiers were added to individual cDNA molecules. MiXCR, applied by TCRdb to the 5' RACE reads, yields one record per CDR3 protein. Of 46,000 or so distinct CDR3 sequences in the sample, approximately 4% are singletons; the top ten hold about 3%. Trimming pared 5 bases from V and 7 bases from J, leaving 17 bases between. Germline assignment: CDR1 SGHNT and CDR2 YENEEA. The CDR3 sequence is 14 residues long. In its sample, this clonotype was seen many times. Sequenced: whole blood. The TCR comes from an adult who was a healthcare worker with PCR-confirmed SARS-CoV-2 infection or an uninfected control (not recorded which). V gene TRBV11-3 combines with J gene TRBJ1-1; D not resolved. CDR3 loop: CASSPTGPVLEAFF. The CDR3 coding sequence is TGTGCCAGCAGCCCTACTGGGCCCGTACTTGAAGCTTTCTTT.